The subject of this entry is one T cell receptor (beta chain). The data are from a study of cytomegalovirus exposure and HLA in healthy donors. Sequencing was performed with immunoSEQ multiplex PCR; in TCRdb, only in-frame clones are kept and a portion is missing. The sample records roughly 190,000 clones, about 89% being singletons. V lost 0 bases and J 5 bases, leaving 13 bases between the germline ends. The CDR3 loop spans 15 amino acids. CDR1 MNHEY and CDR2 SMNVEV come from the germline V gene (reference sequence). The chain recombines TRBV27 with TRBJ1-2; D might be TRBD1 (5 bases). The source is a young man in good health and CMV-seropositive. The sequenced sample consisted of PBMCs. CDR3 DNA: TGTGCCAGCAGTTTATCCTATCAGGGTGATTATGGCTACACCTTC. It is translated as CASSLSYQGDYGYTF.